This is a list of T cell receptor beta chains from one sample in a study of CD8 T cells in ankylosing spondylitis. MiXCR, run by TCRdb on the 5' RACE reads, gives a single entry per CDR3 protein. The repertoire has about 170,000 distinct CDR3 sequences, around 20% of them found once; the top ten carry approximately 7.6%. Sequencing was performed on blood, either unsorted or a sorted T cell fraction (not recorded which). The source of these receptors is a male donor with ankylosing spondylitis or in good health (not recorded which). Each CDR3 is given with its conserved first and last residue. The order of the fields is V gene, CDR3 protein.

V: TRBV29-1
CDR3: CSVVRGNTDTQYF

V: TRBV5-4
CDR3: CASRPQGSRETQYF

V: TRBV10-3
CDR3: CAIKGAPGANVLTF

V: TRBV29-1
CDR3: CSVGRESVFDTQYF

V: TRBV5-1
CDR3: CASSLNDPRTGELFF

V: TRBV5-1
CDR3: CASSLGDSGANVLTF

V: TRBV28
CDR3: CASSPPGQVTQPQHF

V: TRBV5-4
CDR3: CASSRQSTVETQYF

V: TRBV6-1
CDR3: CASREQGRTQPQHF

V: TRBV5-1
CDR3: CASSPGESSYNEQFF

V: TRBV20-1
CDR3: CSARDLGAVSEKLFF

V: TRBV20-1
CDR3: CSARGATGGRVPDTQYF

V: TRBV6-1
CDR3: CASSRGSAVTDTQYF

V: TRBV7-9
CDR3: CASSFGGSKTEAFF

V: TRBV27
CDR3: CASSSIRGHEQYF

V: TRBV6-1
CDR3: CASSAGGSYEQYF

V: TRBV10-2
CDR3: CASGLAGEDGAQYF

V: TRBV10-3
CDR3: CAIRGLPTYEQYF

V: TRBV18
CDR3: CASSRISMGETQYF

V: TRBV30
CDR3: CAGDRAYNEQFF

V: TRBV11-2
CDR3: CASSLPVRRNTEAFF

V: TRBV28
CDR3: CASSPALFRGREGLAGNTIYF

V: TRBV29-1
CDR3: CSVLTGTHLEQYF

V: TRBV12-3/TRBV12-4
CDR3: CASSSPYSSQPQHF

V: TRBV5-1
CDR3: CASSLVQGIAGELFF

V: TRBV4-2
CDR3: CASSQDLLASSYNEQFF

V: TRBV10-1
CDR3: CASSEITDTQYF

V: TRBV5-1
CDR3: CASSHGSFSSYNEQFF

V: TRBV28
CDR3: CASSLSLEQYF

V: TRBV11-2
CDR3: CASSLMSSGGRSSYEQYF

V: TRBV20-1
CDR3: CCAPGLAGGISTDTQYF

V: TRBV10-3
CDR3: CAISGTGTQETQYF

V: TRBV7-9
CDR3: CAGDRSPRDTQYF

V: TRBV21-1
CDR3: CASSKARASGSFRSYEQYF

V: TRBV5-1
CDR3: CASASDWSSYEQYF

V: TRBV2
CDR3: CASSQVAPNLGTEAFF

V: TRBV20-1
CDR3: CSASGASGAQGIEGKLFF

V: TRBV7-9
CDR3: CASRDGTNAEAFF

V: TRBV5-1
CDR3: CASSGISGHQETQYF

V: TRBV23-1
CDR3: CASSPSENTGELFF

V: TRBV12-3/TRBV12-4
CDR3: CASSTMQGSGELFF

V: TRBV28
CDR3: CASSTYLDTQYF

V: TRBV2
CDR3: CASSGEYVSSYNEQFF

V: TRBV5-1
CDR3: CASNQGGNTGELFF

V: TRBV29-1
CDR3: CSVVTPYADTQYF

V: TRBV20-1
CDR3: CSARRPTLSYEQYF

V: TRBV6-1
CDR3: CASSAPGLASRTHF

V: TRBV6-1
CDR3: CASSEGVAGAGEQYF

V: TRBV7-9
CDR3: CASSLNWVVGADTQYF

V: TRBV19
CDR3: CASSRLDRLAKNIQYF

V: TRBV11-2
CDR3: CASSPNVLAGESGANVLTF

V: TRBV25-1
CDR3: CASSEKGIIFRDGFGELNEKLFF

V: TRBV29-1
CDR3: CSASSGRGETQYF

V: TRBV20-1
CDR3: CSARGVRQGITEAFF

V: TRBV30
CDR3: CAQPGLSYEQYF

V: TRBV2
CDR3: CASHRGGDEQYF

V: TRBV29-1
CDR3: CSAPADHSYNEQFF

V: TRBV5-4
CDR3: CASSFRTSGRDNEQFF

V: TRBV3-1
CDR3: CASSQTRGRKMSNYGHTF